The present T cell receptor beta chain was sequenced within a study of identifying expanded T cells in peripheral blood. V gave up 10 bases and J gave up 1 base, with 9 bases separating them. Germline CDR1 SNHLY, CDR2 FYNNEI. The length of the CDR3 is 12 residues. Using immunoSEQ multiplex PCR, the repertoire was profiled, and TCRdb retains in-frame clones only, with some absent. The sample holds about 85,000 clones, 70% to 90% seen once. The chain recombines TRBV2 with TRBJ2-3; D unclear. The sequencing sample was made of blood. This clonotype was sampled from a person aged 18 to 75 in good health. CDR3: CATEGRTDTQYF. DNA for the CDR3: TGTGCCACGGAAGGTCGCACAGATACGCAGTATTTT.